The entry that follows covers one T cell receptor beta chain sequence. The J segment lost 2 bases and the V segment lost 3 bases, leaving 2 bases of the junction unmatched. This CDR3 is built from 16 residues. Germline CDR1 and CDR2: LNHNV and YYDKDF (reference sequence). Input was roughly 600 ng to 6,004 ng of genomic DNA from tumor or blood. These data are taken from a study of T cells in tumors after PD-1 blockade. Produced via immunoSEQ multiplex PCR; TCRdb's table is partial and in-frame only. Among about 59,000 clones listed, roughly 78% were seen once. This clonotype was obtained from a human donor with basal cell carcinoma. The V gene is TRBV15, the J gene TRBJ2-3; 13 nucleotides align to TRBD2. Sequenced here: PBMCs, sampled before anti-PD-1 treatment. CDR3 protein: CATSRGLAGYTDTQYF. The CDR3 DNA sequence: TGTGCCACCAGCAGGGGACTAGCGGGGTACACAGATACGCAGTATTTT.